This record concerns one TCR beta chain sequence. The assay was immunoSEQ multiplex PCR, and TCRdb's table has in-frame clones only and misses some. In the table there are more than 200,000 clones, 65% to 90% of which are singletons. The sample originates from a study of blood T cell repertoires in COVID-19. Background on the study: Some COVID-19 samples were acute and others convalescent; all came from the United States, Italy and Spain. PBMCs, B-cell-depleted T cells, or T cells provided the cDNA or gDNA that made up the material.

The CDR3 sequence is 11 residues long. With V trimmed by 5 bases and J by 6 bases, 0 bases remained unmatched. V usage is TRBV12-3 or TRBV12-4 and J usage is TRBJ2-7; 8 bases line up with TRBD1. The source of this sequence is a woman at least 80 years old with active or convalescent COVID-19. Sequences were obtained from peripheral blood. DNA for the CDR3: TGTGCCAGCAGTGACAGGGGCGAGCAGTACTTC. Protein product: CASSDRGEQYF.